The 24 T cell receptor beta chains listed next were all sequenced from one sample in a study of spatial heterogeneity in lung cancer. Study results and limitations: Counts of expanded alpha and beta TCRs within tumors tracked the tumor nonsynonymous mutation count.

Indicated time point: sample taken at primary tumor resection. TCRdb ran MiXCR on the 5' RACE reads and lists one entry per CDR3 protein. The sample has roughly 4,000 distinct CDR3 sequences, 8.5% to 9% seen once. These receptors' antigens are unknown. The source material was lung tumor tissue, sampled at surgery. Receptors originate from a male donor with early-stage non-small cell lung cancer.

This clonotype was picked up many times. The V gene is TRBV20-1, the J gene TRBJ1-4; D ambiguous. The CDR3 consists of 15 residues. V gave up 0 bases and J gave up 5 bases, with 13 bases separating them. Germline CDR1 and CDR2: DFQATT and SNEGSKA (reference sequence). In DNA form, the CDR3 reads TGCAGTGCTAGAGATTATGCGGGGTCAAATGAAAAACTGTTTTTT. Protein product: CSARDYAGSNEKLFF.

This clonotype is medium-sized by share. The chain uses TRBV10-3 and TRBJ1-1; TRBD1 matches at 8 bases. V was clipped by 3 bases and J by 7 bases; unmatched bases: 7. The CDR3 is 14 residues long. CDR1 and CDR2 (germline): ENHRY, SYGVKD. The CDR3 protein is CAISEGQGVDEAFF. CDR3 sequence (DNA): TGTGCCATCAGTGAAGGACAGGGAGTCGATGAAGCTTTCTTT.

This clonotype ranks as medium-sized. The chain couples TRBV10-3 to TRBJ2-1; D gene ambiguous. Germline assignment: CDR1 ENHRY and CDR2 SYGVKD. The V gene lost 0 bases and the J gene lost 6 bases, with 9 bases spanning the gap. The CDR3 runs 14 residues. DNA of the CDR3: TGTGCCATCAGTGAGTCTCAGGAGTTCAATGAGCAGTTCTTC. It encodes CAISESQEFNEQFF.

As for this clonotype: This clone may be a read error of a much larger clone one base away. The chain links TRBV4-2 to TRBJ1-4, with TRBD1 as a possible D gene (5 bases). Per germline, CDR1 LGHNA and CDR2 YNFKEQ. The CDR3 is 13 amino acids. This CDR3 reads CAGSRWDAEKLFF. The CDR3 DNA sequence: TGTGCCGGCAGCCGCTGGGACGCTGAAAAACTGTTTTTT.

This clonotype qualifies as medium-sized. CDR3 in DNA: TGTGCCAGCAGTAACGGGGGGGCGCTTGATTCCTATGGCTACACCTTC. It encodes CASSNGGALDSYGYTF. The chain joins TRBV6-5 to TRBJ1-2; D perhaps matches TRBD1 (6 bases). CDR3 length equals 16 residues. Germline V lookup: CDR1 MNHEY, CDR2 SVGAGI. Trimming removed 5 bases from V and 4 bases from J, with 20 bases in between.

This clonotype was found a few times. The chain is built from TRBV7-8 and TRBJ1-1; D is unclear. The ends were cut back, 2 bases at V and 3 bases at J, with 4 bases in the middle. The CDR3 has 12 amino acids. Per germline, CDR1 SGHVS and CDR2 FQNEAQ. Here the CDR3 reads CASSLSYTEAFF. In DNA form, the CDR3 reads TGTGCCAGCAGCTTAAGTTACACTGAAGCTTTCTTT.

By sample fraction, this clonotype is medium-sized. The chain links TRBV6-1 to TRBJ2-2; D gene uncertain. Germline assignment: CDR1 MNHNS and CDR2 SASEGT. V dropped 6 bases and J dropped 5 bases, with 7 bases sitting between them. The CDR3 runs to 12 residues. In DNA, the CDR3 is TGTGCCAGCAGCCGTGGAACCGGGGAGCTGTTTTTT. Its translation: CASSRGTGELFF.

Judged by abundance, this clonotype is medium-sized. The CDR3 reads CASSFGQKETQYF. The CDR3 nucleotides read TGCGCCAGCAGCTTCGGCCAAAAAGAGACCCAGTACTTC. The chain uses TRBV5-1 and TRBJ2-5; D call uncertain. The ends were cut back, 2 bases at V and 3 bases at J, with 8 bases in the middle. This CDR3 has 13 residues. Germline assignment: CDR1 SGHRS and CDR2 YFSETQ.

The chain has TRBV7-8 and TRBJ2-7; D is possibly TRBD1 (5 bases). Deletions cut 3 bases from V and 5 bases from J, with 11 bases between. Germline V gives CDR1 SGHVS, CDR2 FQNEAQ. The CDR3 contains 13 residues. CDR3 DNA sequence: TGTGCCAGCAGCTTGGAGACAGCCAACGAGCAGTACTTC. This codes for CASSLETANEQYF. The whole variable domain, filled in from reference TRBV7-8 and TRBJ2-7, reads GAGVSQSPRYKVAKRGQDVALRCDPISGHVSLFWYQQALGQGPEFLTYFQNEAQLDKSGLPSDRFFAERPEGSVSTLKIQRTQQEDSAVYLCASSLETANEQYFGPGTRLTVT.

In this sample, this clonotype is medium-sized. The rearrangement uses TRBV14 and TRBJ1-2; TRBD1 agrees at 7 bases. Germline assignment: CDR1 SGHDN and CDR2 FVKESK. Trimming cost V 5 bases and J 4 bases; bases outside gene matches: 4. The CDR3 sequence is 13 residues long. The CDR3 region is CASSSGQFYGYTF. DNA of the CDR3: TGTGCCAGCAGCTCGGGACAGTTCTATGGCTACACCTTC.

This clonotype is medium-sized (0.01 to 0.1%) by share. The DNA of the CDR3 is TGTGCCAGCAGCCCCACCAGGACAGGGGACGGCTACACCTTC. As protein: CASSPTRTGDGYTF. The V and J genes are TRBV4-2 and TRBJ1-2; 9 nucleotides agree with TRBD1. V was pared by 4 bases and J by 8 bases, with 8 bases of the junction left unmatched. This CDR3 has 14 residues. Germline CDR1 LGHNA, CDR2 YNFKEQ.

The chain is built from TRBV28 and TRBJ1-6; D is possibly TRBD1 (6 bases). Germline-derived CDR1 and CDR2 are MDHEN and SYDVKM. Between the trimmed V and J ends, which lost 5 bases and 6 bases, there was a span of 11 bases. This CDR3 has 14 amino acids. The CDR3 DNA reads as TGTGCCAGCAGTGGGGGCCAAGCTAATTCACCCCTCCACTTT. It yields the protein CASSGGQANSPLHF.

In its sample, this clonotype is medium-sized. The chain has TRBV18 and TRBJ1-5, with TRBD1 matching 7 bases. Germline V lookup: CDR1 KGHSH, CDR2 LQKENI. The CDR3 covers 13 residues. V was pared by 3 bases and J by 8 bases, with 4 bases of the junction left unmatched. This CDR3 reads CASSPRGEKPQHF. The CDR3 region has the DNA TGTGCCAGCTCACCCAGGGGGGAAAAGCCCCAGCATTTT.

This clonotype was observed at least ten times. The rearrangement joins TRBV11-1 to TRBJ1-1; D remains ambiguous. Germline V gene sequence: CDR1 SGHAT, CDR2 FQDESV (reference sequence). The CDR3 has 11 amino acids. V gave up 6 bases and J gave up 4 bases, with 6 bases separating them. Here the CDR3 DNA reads TGTGCCAGCAGACTCAGCACTGAAGCTTTCTTT. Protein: CASRLSTEAFF.

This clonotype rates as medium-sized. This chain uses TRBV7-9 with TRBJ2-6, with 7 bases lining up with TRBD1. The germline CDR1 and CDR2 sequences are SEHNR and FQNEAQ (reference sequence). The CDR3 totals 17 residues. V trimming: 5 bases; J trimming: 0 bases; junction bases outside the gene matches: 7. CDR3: CASSAPGQHSGANVLTF. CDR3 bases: TGTGCCAGCAGCGCCCCGGGACAGCACTCTGGGGCCAACGTCCTGACTTTC.

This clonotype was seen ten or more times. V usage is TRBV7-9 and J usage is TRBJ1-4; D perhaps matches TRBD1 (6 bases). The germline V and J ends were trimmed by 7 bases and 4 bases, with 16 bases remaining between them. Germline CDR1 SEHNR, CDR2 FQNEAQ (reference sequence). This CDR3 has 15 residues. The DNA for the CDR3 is TGTGCCAGCACCTCCTTGACAGGATTTAATGAAAAACTGTTTTTT. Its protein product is CASTSLTGFNEKLFF.

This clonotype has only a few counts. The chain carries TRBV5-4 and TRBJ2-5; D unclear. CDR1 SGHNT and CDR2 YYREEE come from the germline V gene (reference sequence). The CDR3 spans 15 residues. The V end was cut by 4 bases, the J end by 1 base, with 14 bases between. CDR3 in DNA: TGTGCCAGCAGCCCCCCGCCAGGATCCCAAGAGACCCAGTACTTC. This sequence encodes CASSPPPGSQETQYF.

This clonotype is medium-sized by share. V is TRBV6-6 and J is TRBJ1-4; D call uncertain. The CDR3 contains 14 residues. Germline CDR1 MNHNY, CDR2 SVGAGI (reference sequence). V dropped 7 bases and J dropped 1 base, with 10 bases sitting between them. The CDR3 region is CASKPGGTNEKLFF. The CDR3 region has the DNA TGTGCCAGCAAGCCCGGAGGAACTAATGAAAAACTGTTTTTT.

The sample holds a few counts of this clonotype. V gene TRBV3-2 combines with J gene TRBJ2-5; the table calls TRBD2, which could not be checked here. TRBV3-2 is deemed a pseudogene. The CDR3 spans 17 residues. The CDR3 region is CASSQDFVAGNKETQYF. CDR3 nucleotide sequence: TGTGCCAGCAGCCAAGATTTTGTAGCGGGGAATAAGGAGACCCAGTACTTC.

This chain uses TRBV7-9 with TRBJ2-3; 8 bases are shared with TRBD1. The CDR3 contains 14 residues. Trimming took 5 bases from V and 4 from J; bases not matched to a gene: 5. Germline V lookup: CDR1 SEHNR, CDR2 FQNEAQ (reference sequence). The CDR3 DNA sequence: TGTGCCAGCAGCCCCGGGACAGGTGCAGATACGCAGTATTTT. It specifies CASSPGTGADTQYF.

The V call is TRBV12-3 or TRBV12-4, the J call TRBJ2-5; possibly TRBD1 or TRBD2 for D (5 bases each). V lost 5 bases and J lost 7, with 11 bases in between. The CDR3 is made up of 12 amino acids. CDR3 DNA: TGTGCCAGCAGTCAGGGAGCAAGGACCCAGTACTTC. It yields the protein CASSQGARTQYF.

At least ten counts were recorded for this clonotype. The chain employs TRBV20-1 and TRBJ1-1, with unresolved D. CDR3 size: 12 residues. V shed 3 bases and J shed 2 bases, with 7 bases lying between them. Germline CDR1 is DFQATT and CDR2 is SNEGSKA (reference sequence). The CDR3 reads CSASLLNTEAFF. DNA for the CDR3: TGCAGTGCTAGCCTCCTAAACACTGAAGCTTTCTTT.

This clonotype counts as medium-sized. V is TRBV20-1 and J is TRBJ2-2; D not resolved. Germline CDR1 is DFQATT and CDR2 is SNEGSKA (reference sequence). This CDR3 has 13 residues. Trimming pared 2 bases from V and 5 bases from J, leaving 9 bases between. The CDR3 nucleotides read TGCAGTGCTAGAAGTCGGGTTACCGGGGAGCTGTTTTTT. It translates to CSARSRVTGELFF.

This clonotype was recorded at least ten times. CDR3 in amino acids: CASSLGGNRPQHF. For the CDR3, the DNA is TGTGCCAGCAGTTTGGGGGGGAATAGGCCCCAGCATTTT. J is TRBJ1-5 and V is TRBV28; perhaps TRBD1 as D (5 bases). V lost 3 bases, J lost 9 bases, and 12 bases lay in between. Germline lookup yields CDR1 MDHEN and CDR2 SYDVKM. This CDR3 has 13 residues. Complete variable domain (other parts from reference TRBV28 and TRBJ1-5): DVKVTQSSRYLVKRTGEKVFLECVQDMDHENMFWYRQDPGLGLRLIYFSYDVKMKEKGDIPEGYSVSREKKERFSLILESASTNQTSMYLCASSLGGNRPQHFGDGTRLSIL.